The 14 T cell receptor beta chains below all came from one sample that was sequenced in a study of identical twins. TCRdb itself ran the 5' RACE reads through MiXCR, one entry per CDR3 protein. This table holds hundreds of thousands of distinct CDR3 sequences, less than 9% found once. This sample was also put to use in a study of yellow fever vaccine responses in identical twins.

The sequencing input was memory (CD45RO+) T cells sorted from blood. These receptors originate from a woman between 18 and 30 years old in good health.

This clonotype was recorded at least ten times. The J gene is TRBJ1-5, the V gene TRBV11-2; TRBD1 aligns across 9 bases. V lost 3 bases and J lost 0; bases outside the gene matches: 3. CDR3 length: 16 residues. Germline CDR1 is SGHAT and CDR2 is FQNNGV. DNA for the CDR3: TGTGCCAGCAGCTTGGGGACAGGGAATAGCAATCAGCCCCAGCATTTT. Its translation: CASSLGTGNSNQPQHF. Complete variable domain (other parts from reference TRBV11-2 and TRBJ1-5): EAGVAQSPRYKIIEKRQSVAFWCNPISGHATLYWYQQILGQGPKLLIQFQNNGVVDDSQLPKDRFSAERLKGVDSTLKIQPAKLEDSAVYLCASSLGTGNSNQPQHFGDGTRLSIL.

The chain recombines TRBV5-5 with TRBJ1-6; D perhaps matches TRBD1 (6 bases). Germline lookup yields CDR1 SGHKS and CDR2 YYEKEE (reference sequence). The V and J ends lost 6 bases and 10 bases respectively, with 20 bases between them. This CDR3 is 15 amino acids long. The CDR3 loop reads CASTKPGTINSPLHF. Here the CDR3 DNA reads TGTGCCAGCACCAAACCGGGGACAATTAACTCACCCCTCCACTTT.

This clonotype has only a few counts. The rearrangement links TRBV20-1 to TRBJ2-7; TRBD2 agrees at 9 bases. V lost 5 bases and J lost 4; bases outside the gene matches: 6. Germline CDR1 and CDR2: DFQATT and SNEGSKA (reference sequence). The CDR3 has 13 residues. The CDR3 DNA reads TGCAGTGCTGCGAGACTAGCGGAATACGAGCAGTACTTC. The encoded protein is CSAARLAEYEQYF.

This clonotype was recorded at least ten times. The chain links TRBV10-3 to TRBJ2-3; D gene uncertain. Germline CDR1 is ENHRY and CDR2 is SYGVKD. The V and J ends lost 6 bases and 2 bases respectively, with 9 bases between them. The CDR3 is 13 amino acids. The CDR3 loop is CAIRTDLTDTQYF. The CDR3 DNA reads as TGTGCCATCAGGACGGACCTCACAGATACGCAGTATTTT.

This clonotype was counted between two and nine times. The CDR3, as DNA: TGCAGTGCTAGAGATGTGGGCAGGGACCGGACTAGCGGGAGGACAGATACGCAGTATTTT. Its translation is CSARDVGRDRTSGRTDTQYF. The chain combines TRBV20-1 with TRBJ2-3; 14 nucleotides line up with TRBD2. CDR1 is DFQATT, CDR2 SNEGSKA, per germline (reference sequence). The J segment lost 3 bases and the V segment lost 0 bases, leaving 14 bases of the junction unmatched. This CDR3 is built from 20 residues.

This clonotype was seen a few times. The chain uses TRBV6-1 and TRBJ1-1, with TRBD1 identical over 9 bases. The CDR3 runs 15 residues. Germline lookup yields CDR1 MNHNS and CDR2 SASEGT. V lost 6 bases, J lost 1 base, and 6 bases stayed unmatched. CDR3 in DNA: TGTGCCAGCAGAAAGGGGACAGGGACGAACACTGAAGCTTTCTTT. It yields the protein CASRKGTGTNTEAFF.

Many counts were recorded for this clonotype. The chain couples TRBV24-1 to TRBJ1-5; 7 bases fit TRBD1. Per the germline V gene, CDR1 is KGHDR and CDR2 is SFDVKD. CDR3 length equals 13 residues. With 8 bases clipped from V and 5 bases from J, the junction kept 5 bases outside the gene matches. CDR3 residues: CATTKGADQPQHF. The CDR3 coding sequence is TGTGCCACCACAAAGGGGGCGGATCAGCCCCAGCATTTT.

This clonotype was counted between two and nine times. The chain carries TRBV6-1 and TRBJ2-7; the D gene is possibly TRBD1 (5 bases). Germline CDR1 reads MNHNS; CDR2 reads SASEGT. V was trimmed by 8 bases and J by 0 bases, leaving 14 bases between them. This CDR3 contains 14 residues. The CDR3 reads CASFTGASSYEQYF. The CDR3, as DNA: TGTGCCAGCTTTACAGGCGCAAGCTCCTACGAGCAGTACTTC.

This rearrangement joins TRBV6-5 to TRBJ2-3; TRBD2 matches at 8 bases. V gave up 2 bases and J gave up 6 bases; unmatched junction bases: 10. CDR3 size: 16 residues. In germline, CDR1 is MNHEY, CDR2 SVGAGI. The CDR3 DNA follows: TGTGCCAGCAGTTACGGGAGGGGACTAGATCCCGATACGCAGTATTTT. The encoded protein is CASSYGRGLDPDTQYF.

The rearrangement uses TRBV27 and TRBJ2-1; 11 bases map to TRBD2. Germline CDR1 reads MNHEY; CDR2 reads SMNVEV (reference sequence). V shed 5 bases, J shed 4 bases, and the junction held 10 bases outside the gene matches. The CDR3 sequence is 17 residues long. The CDR3 nucleotides are TGTGCCAGCAGTCTACCCCGACTAGCGGGACGGTACAATGAGCAGTTCTTC. Protein sequence: CASSLPRLAGRYNEQFF.

The sample holds many counts of this clonotype. This chain connects TRBV3-1 to TRBJ1-6; no reliable D call. The CDR3 runs 14 residues. The ends were cut back, 0 bases at V and 7 bases at J, with 7 bases in the middle. Per the germline V gene, CDR1 is LGHDT and CDR2 is YNNKEL (reference sequence). The chain's CDR3 is CASSQDTANSPLHF. The CDR3 coding sequence is TGTGCCAGCAGCCAAGATACGGCCAATTCACCCCTCCACTTT.

This clonotype appeared a few times. The chain carries TRBV4-1 and TRBJ1-2, with no clear D. Germline V CDR1 and CDR2: MGHRA, YSYEKL. The V end was cut by 0 bases, the J end by 4 bases, with 18 bases between. The CDR3 has 17 amino acids. CDR3 DNA sequence: TGCGCCAGCAGCCAAGATCCACGACAAGTTCGGTCCTATGGCTACACCTTC. Amino acids: CASSQDPRQVRSYGYTF.

This clonotype was observed many times. This chain links TRBV5-1 with TRBJ1-1, with D unresolved. V lost 4 bases and J lost 0, with 10 bases in between. Germline V lookup: CDR1 SGHRS, CDR2 YFSETQ. CDR3 length: 14 amino acids. CDR3 amino acids: CASSIFSMNTEAFF. CDR3 DNA: TGCGCCAGCAGCATATTTTCGATGAACACTGAAGCTTTCTTT.

The table lists this clonotype with many counts. The gene calls are TRBV6-6 and TRBJ2-3, with a weak D call TRBD2 (5 bases). The germline V and J ends were trimmed by 9 bases and 5 bases, with 15 bases remaining between them. Germline V gene lookup returns CDR1 MNHNY and CDR2 SVGAGI (reference sequence). This CDR3 has 13 residues. CDR3 bases: TGTGCCAGTATGCGCGGCGGAGGAGATACGCAGTATTTT. This encodes CASMRGGGDTQYF.